This TCR beta chain was recovered during a study of CD8+ T cells in alopecia areata. Whole-study context: Grafted skin came from C3H/HeJ donors with spontaneous alopecia (about 6-13 months old) and was placed on approximately 7-10-week-old female C3H/HeJ mice. Study-wide findings and caveats: Normal skin's resident alphabeta T cells are sequenced alongside lesional scalp T cells. With patients, TCR sharing proved less clear than in mice, a difference possibly related to HLA. Lesional scalp, especially alopecia totalis/universalis, showed higher clonality than normal scalp.

Scientists pooled cutaneous lymph node cells and sorted them on CD4, CD8alpha, NKG2D, NKG2ACE and other markers. Extraction of RNA preceded its reverse transcription into cDNA, which served as the sequencing template. Using immunoSEQ multiplex PCR, the repertoire was profiled, and TCRdb retains in-frame clones only, with some absent. This sample comprises about 300,000 clones, none seen once only. CDR3 length: 14 residues. Per germline, CDR1 LGHNA and CDR2 YNLKQL (reference sequence). This clone has more than one count but fewer than ten. Antigen: not known. Gene and germline names: mouse. The read terminates 4 residues ahead of where the CDR3 ends, so the germline J gene completes it.

Sample: CD4+ T cells sorted from a lymph node. The V call is TRBV5, the J call TRBJ2-7; 10 nucleotides match TRBD1. This TCR was recovered from a C3H/HeJ mouse with alopecia areata. This mouse strain has H2-k as its MHC haplotype. CDR3 DNA (partial): TGTGCCAGCAGCCACGACAGGGGGCATTAT. This encodes CASSHDRGHY. The CDR3 reads in full as CASSHDRGHYEQYF.